These 11 T cell receptor beta chains originate from one sample sequenced in a study of cytomegalovirus exposure and HLA in healthy donors. PCR was performed using 60 Vbeta and 13 Jbeta primers. This table comes from immunoSEQ multiplex PCR, and its TCRdb copy is limited to in-frame clones, with some not included. The sample has 100,000 to 150,000 clones; the top ten hold roughly 1%. The sequencing input was PBMCs. All receptors derive from a man in his late teens or twenties in good health and CMV-seronegative.

This chain uses TRBV5-1 with TRBJ1-2; TRBD1 agrees at 7 bases. V was pared by 4 bases and J by 5 bases, with 11 bases of the junction left unmatched. Germline-derived CDR1 and CDR2 are SGHRS and YFSETQ. The CDR3 has 15 residues. The CDR3: CASSVDRAAGYGYTF. CDR3 nucleotides: TGCGCCAGCAGCGTCGACAGGGCCGCCGGATATGGCTACACCTTC.

V is TRBV5-1 and J is TRBJ1-1; 8 bases match TRBD1. The germline V gene encodes CDR1 SGHRS and CDR2 YFSETQ. Trimming took 3 bases from V and 4 from J; bases not matched to a gene: 8. The CDR3 has 15 residues. CDR3 nucleotide sequence: TGCGCCAGCAGCTCGGACAGGGTCGTGGGCACTGAAGCTTTCTTT. Protein product: CASSSDRVVGTEAFF. Based on the CDR3 plus reference TRBV5-1 and TRBJ1-1, the full variable domain is KAGVTQTPRYLIKTRGQQVTLSCSPISGHRSVSWYQQTPGQGLQFLFEYFSETQRNKGNFPGRFSGRQFSNSRSEMNVSTLELGDSALYLCASSSDRVVGTEAFFGQGTRLTVV.

This chain connects TRBV5-1 to TRBJ2-3; the match to TRBD2 covers 11 bases. This CDR3 has 15 amino acids. The germline gives CDR1 SGHRS, CDR2 YFSETQ. V was clipped by 4 bases and J by 4 bases; unmatched bases: 5. CDR3 amino acids: CASSLGSGGADTQYF. DNA of the CDR3: TGCGCCAGCAGCCTAGGTAGCGGGGGGGCAGATACGCAGTATTTT.

The CDR3 sequence is CASSFVARNTEAFF. In DNA, the CDR3 is TGTGCCAGCAGTTTTGTTGCCAGGAACACTGAAGCTTTCTTT. This chain connects TRBV28 to TRBJ1-1; D is unresolved. In germline, CDR1 is MDHEN, CDR2 SYDVKM. The CDR3 extends over 14 amino acids. V was cut by 3 bases and J by 1 base, with 9 bases left in between.

V and J are TRBV19 and TRBJ1-1; D perhaps matches TRBD1 (5 bases). Per the germline V gene, CDR1 is LNHDA and CDR2 is SQIVND (reference sequence). Trimming left V 5 bases short and J 4 bases short, with 14 bases between. This CDR3 is built from 14 residues. Here the CDR3 reads CASSLKEGCTEAFF. The CDR3 bases are TGTGCCAGTAGTTTGAAGGAGGGGTGCACTGAAGCTTTCTTT.

CDR3 DNA: TGTGCCAGCAGCTTCCACGGAGATACGCAGTATTTT. It specifies CASSFHGDTQYF. The V gene is TRBV9, the J gene TRBJ2-3; no reliable D call. Between the trimmed V and J ends, which lost 4 bases and 5 bases, there was a span of 8 bases. The CDR3 is 12 amino acids. CDR1 and CDR2 from the germline V gene are SGDLS and YYNGEE.

This rearrangement joins TRBV19 to TRBJ2-2; 7 bases line up with TRBD1. Germline CDR1 LNHDA, CDR2 SQIVND (reference sequence). The CDR3 is made up of 14 amino acids. V lost 7 bases and J lost 7; bases outside the gene matches: 9. CDR3 DNA sequence: TGTGCCAGTATCGAAACAGGGGTTGGCGGGGAGCTGTTTTTT. Translation: CASIETGVGGELFF.

The gene calls are TRBV27 and TRBJ1-2; D not resolved. V was trimmed by 4 bases and J by 8 bases, leaving 11 bases between them. Germline CDR1 and CDR2: MNHEY and SMNVEV (reference sequence). The CDR3 has 12 amino acids. CDR3 nucleotide sequence: TGTGCCAGCAGTTCGGGGTTAGACGGCTACACCTTC. Translation: CASSSGLDGYTF.

V is TRBV29-1 and J is TRBJ2-7; 11 nucleotides align to TRBD2. V lost 7 bases to trimming and J lost 0 bases; unmatched junction nucleotides: 2. Germline V gene data show CDR1 as SQVTM and CDR2 as ANQGSEA. The CDR3 length is 13 residues. The CDR3 DNA follows: TGCAGCGGGACTAGCGGGCCCTCCTACGAGCAGTACTTC. Translation gives CSGTSGPSYEQYF.

The chain employs TRBV18 and TRBJ1-1; 7 positions match TRBD1. Unmatched junction bases numbered 5, after V lost 6 bases and J lost 1 base. Germline V CDR1 and CDR2: KGHSH, LQKENI. CDR3 length: 14 residues. The CDR3 sequence: CASSPGQRNTEAFF. CDR3 coding DNA: TGTGCCAGCTCGCCGGGACAGAGGAACACTGAAGCTTTCTTT. Drawing the rest from reference TRBV18 and TRBJ1-1, the complete variable domain is NAGVMQNPRHLVRRRGQEARLRCSPMKGHSHVYWYRQLPEEGLKFMVYLQKENIIDESGMPKERFSAEFPKEGPSILRIQQVVRGDSAAYFCASSPGQRNTEAFFGQGTRLTVV.

The V gene is TRBV18, the J gene TRBJ1-3; 8 bases agree with TRBD1. The V gene end was trimmed by 2 bases and the J gene end by 0 bases; junction bases not matched to a gene: 6. Germline-derived CDR1 and CDR2 are KGHSH and LQKENI. The CDR3 covers 17 residues. CDR3 sequence: CASSPEAGGVSGNTIYF. As DNA, the CDR3 is TGTGCCAGCTCACCAGAAGCAGGGGGCGTCTCTGGAAACACCATATATTTT.